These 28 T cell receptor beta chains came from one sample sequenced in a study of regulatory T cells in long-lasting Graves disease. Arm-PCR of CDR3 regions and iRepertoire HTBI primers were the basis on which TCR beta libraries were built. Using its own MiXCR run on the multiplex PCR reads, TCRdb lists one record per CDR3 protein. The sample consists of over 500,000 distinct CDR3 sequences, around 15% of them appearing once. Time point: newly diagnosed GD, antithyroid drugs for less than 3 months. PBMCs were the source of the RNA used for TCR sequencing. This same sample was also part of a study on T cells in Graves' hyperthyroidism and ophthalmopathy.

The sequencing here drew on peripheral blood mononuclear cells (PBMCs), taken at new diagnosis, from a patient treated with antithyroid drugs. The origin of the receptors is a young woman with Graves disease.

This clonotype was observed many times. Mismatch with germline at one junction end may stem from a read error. The CDR3 DNA is TGTGCTAGCAGCCAGAGGACTAGCGGGAGAGAGACCCAGTACTTC. This translates into CASSQRTSGRETQYF. This sequence joins TRBV7-7 and TRBJ2-5; TRBD2 agrees at 13 bases. Germline values: CDR1 SSHAT, CDR2 FNYEAQ (reference sequence). The CDR3 runs to 15 residues. The full variable domain, in which reference TRBV7-7 and TRBJ2-5 provide the parts outside the CDR3, is GAGVSQSPRYKVTKRGQDVTLRCDPISSHATLYWYQQALGQGPEFLTYFNYEAQPDKSGLPSDRFSAERPEGSISTLTIQRTEQRDSAMYRCASSQRTSGRETQYFGPGTRLLVL.

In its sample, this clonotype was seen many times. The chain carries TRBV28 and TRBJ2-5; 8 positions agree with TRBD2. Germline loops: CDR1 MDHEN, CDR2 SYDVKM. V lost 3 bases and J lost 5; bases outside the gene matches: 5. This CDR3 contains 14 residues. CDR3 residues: CASSFGAGVETQYF. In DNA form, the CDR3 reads TGTGCCAGCAGTTTTGGAGCGGGAGTTGAGACCCAGTACTTC.

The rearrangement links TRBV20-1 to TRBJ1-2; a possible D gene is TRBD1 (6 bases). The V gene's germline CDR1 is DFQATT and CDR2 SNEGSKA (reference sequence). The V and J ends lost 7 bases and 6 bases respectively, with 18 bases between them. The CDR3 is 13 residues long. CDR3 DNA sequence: TGCAGTGTCCTCTCTCTCGGGGGCCATGGCTACACCTTC. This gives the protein CSVLSLGGHGYTF.

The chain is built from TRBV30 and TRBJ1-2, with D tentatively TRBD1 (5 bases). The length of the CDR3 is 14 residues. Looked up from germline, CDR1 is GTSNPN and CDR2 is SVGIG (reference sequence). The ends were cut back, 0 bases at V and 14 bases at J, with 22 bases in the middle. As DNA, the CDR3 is TGTGCCTGGAGTGTAGACAGCTCCCTAGTATACTGGACCTTC. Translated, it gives CAWSVDSSLVYWTF.

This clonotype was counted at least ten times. Here the CDR3 reads CAWSKVPETQYF. In DNA, the CDR3 is TGTGCCTGGAGTAAAGTCCCAGAGACCCAGTACTTC. This sequence joins TRBV30 and TRBJ2-5; D gene uncertain. CDR3 length equals 12 residues. CDR1 is GTSNPN, CDR2 SVGIG, per germline (reference sequence). V shed 2 bases and J shed 4 bases, with 8 bases lying between them.

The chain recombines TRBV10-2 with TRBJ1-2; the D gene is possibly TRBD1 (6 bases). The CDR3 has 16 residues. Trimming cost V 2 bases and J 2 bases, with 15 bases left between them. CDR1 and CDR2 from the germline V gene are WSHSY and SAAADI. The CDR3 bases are TGCGCCAGCAGTGAGATAACAACAGGGCTGAACTATGGCTACACCTTC. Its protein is CASSEITTGLNYGYTF.

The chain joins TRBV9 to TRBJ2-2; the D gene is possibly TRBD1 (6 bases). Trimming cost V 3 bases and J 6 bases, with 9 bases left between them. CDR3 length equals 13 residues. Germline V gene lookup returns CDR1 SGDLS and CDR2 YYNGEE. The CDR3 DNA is TGTGCCAGCAGCGGGGACAATGCCGGGGAGCTGTTTTTT. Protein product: CASSGDNAGELFF.

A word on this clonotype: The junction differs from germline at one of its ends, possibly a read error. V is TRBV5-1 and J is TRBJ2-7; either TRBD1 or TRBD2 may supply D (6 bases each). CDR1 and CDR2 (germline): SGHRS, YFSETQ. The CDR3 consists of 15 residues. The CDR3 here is CASSPDPGGTYEQYF. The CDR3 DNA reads TGTGCCAGCAGCCCGGACCCCGGAGGGACATACGAGCAGTACTTC.

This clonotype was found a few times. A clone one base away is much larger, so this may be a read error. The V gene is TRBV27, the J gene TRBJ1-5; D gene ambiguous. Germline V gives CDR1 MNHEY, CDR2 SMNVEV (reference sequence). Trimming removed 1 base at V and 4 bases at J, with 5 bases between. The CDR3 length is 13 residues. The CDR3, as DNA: TGTGCCAGCAGTTTATTCCCTAATCAGCCCCAGCATTTT. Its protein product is CASSLFPNQPQHF.

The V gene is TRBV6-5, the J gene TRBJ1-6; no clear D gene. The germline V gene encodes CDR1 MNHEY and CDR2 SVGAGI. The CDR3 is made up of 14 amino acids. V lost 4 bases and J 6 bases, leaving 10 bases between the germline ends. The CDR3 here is CASSSAVTNSPLHF. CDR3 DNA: TGTGCCAGCAGTTCCGCGGTTACTAATTCACCCCTCCACTTT.

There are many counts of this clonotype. CDR3 nucleotide sequence: TGTGCCAGCAGCTTAGGACAGGCCGCACGAGAGACCCAGTACTTC. This gives the protein CASSLGQAARETQYF. The rearrangement joins TRBV28 to TRBJ2-5; 7 positions match TRBD1. The V and J ends lost 6 bases and 4 bases, in that order; junction bases with no gene match: 11. Looked up from germline, CDR1 is MDHEN and CDR2 is SYDVKM. CDR3 size: 15 residues.

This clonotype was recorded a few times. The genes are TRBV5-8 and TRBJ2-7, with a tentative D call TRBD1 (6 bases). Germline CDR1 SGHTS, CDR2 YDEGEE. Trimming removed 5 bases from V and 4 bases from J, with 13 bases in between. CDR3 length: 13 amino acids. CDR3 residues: CASRSGTRYEQYF. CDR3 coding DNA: TGTGCCAGCAGATCCGGGACAAGATACGAGCAGTACTTC.

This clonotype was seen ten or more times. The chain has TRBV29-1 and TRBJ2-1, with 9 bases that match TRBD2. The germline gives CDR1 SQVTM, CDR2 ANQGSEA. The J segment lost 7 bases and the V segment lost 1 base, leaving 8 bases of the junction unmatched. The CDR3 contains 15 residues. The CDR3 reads CSVEGAGGQVNEQFF. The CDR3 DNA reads TGCAGCGTTGAAGGCGCGGGAGGGCAGGTAAATGAGCAGTTCTTC.

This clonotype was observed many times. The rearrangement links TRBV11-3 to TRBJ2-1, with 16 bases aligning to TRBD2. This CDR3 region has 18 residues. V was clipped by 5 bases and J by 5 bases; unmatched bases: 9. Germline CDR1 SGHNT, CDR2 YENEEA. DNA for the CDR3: TGTGCCAGCAGCCCGGGACTAGCGGGAGGGCCGCGCAACAATGAGCAGTTCTTC. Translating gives CASSPGLAGGPRNNEQFF.

DNA of the CDR3: TGTGCCAGCAGCTCCTATAAAGGGGACAGAAGCAATCAGCCCCAGCATTTT. The encoded protein is CASSSYKGDRSNQPQHF. V usage is TRBV7-9 and J usage is TRBJ1-5, with 7 bases that match TRBD1. V shed 4 bases, J shed 1 base, and the junction held 10 bases outside the gene matches. Germline values: CDR1 SEHNR, CDR2 FQNEAQ (reference sequence). The length of the CDR3 is 17 residues. Variable domain in full (rest from reference TRBV7-9 and TRBJ1-5): DTGVSQNPRHKITKRGQNVTFRCDPISEHNRLYWYRQTLGQGPEFLTYFQNEAQLEKSRLLSDRFSAERPKGSFSTLEIQRTEQGDSAMYLCASSSYKGDRSNQPQHFGDGTRLSIL.

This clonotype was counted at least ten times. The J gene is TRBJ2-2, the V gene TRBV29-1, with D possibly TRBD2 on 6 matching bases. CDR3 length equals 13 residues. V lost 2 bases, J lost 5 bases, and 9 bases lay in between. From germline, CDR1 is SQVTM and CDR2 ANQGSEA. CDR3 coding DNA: TGCAGCGTTGAACCTAGCGTAACCGGGGAGCTGTTTTTT. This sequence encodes CSVEPSVTGELFF.

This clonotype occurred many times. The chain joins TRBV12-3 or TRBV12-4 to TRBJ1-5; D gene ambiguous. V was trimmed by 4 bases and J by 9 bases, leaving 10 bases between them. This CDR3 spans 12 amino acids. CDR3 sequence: CASSSRWGPQHF. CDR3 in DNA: TGTGCCAGCAGTTCCCGATGGGGGCCCCAGCATTTT.

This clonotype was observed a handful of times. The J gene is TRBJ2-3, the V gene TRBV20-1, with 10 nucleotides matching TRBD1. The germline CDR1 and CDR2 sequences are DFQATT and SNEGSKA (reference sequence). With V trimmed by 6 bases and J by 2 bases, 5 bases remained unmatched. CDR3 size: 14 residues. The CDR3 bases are TGCAGTGCCCCGGGACAGGGGTTCACAGATACGCAGTATTTT. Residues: CSAPGQGFTDTQYF.

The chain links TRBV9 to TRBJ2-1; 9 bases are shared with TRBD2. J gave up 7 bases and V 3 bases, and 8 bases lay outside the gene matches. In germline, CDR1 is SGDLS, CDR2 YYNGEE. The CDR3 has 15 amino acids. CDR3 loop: CASSAPASGDNEQFF. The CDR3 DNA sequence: TGTGCCAGCAGCGCCCCCGCTAGCGGGGATAATGAGCAGTTCTTC.

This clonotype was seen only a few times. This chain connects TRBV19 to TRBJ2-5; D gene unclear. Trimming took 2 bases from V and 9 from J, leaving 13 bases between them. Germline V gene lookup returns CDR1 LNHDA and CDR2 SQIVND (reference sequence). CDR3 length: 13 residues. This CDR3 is CASSIYLHEAQYF. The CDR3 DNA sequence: TGTGCCAGTAGTATATATTTACACGAGGCCCAGTACTTC.

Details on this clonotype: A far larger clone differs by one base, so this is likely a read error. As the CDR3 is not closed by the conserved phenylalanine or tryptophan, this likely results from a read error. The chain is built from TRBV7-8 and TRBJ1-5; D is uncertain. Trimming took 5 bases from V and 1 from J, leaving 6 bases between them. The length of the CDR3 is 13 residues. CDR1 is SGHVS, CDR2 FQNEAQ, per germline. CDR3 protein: CASSPDSNQPQHL. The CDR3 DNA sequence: TGTGCCAGCAGCCCAGACAGCAATCAGCCCCAGCATCTT.

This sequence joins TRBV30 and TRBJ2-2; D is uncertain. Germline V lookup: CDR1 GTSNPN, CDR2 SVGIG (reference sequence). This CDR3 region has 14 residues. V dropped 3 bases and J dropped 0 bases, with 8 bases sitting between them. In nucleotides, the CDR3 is TGTGCCTGGAGCGGTATCGCGAACACCGGGGAGCTGTTTTTT. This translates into CAWSGIANTGELFF.

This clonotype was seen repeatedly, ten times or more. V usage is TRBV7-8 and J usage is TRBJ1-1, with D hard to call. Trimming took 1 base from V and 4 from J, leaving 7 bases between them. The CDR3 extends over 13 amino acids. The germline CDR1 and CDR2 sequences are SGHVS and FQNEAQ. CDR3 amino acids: CASSLEGFTEAFF. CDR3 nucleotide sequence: TGTGCCAGCAGCTTAGAGGGATTCACTGAAGCTTTCTTT.

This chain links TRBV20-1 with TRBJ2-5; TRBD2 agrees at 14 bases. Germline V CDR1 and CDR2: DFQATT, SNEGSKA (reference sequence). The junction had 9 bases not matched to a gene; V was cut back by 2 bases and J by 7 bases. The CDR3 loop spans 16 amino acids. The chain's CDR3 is CSARKTSGRDLGTQYF. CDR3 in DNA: TGCAGTGCTAGAAAGACTAGCGGGAGGGATCTAGGGACCCAGTACTTC.

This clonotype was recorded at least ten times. CDR3 nucleotides: TGTGCCAGCAGCCCCCGGGACAGGGTGGAGACCCAGTACTTC. This translates into CASSPRDRVETQYF. The J gene is TRBJ2-5, the V gene TRBV11-2; 9 positions match TRBD1. Losses at the gene ends were 5 bases for V and 5 bases for J; bases not matched to a gene: 6. This CDR3 region has 14 residues. Germline-derived CDR1 and CDR2 are SGHAT and FQNNGV.

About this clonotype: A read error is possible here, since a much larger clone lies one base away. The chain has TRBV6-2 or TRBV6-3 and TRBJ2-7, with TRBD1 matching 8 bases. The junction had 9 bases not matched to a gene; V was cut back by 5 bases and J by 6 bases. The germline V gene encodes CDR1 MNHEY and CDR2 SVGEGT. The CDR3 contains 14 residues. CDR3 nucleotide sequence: TGTGCCAGCAGTGGCCAGGACAGGGAAGGCGAGCAGTACTTC. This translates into CASSGQDREGEQYF.

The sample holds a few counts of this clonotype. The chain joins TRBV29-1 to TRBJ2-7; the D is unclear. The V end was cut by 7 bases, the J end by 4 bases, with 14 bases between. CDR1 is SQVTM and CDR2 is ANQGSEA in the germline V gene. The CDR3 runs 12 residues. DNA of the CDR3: TGCAGCGCACTATCCCAGAGGTACGAGCAGTACTTC. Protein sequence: CSALSQRYEQYF.

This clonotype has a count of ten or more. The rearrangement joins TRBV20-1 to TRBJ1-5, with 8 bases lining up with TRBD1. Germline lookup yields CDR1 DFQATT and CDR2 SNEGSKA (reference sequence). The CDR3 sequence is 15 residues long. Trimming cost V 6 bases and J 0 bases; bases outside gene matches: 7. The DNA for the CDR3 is TGCAGTGCCGGACAGGGCCAATTTAGCAATCAGCCCCAGCATTTT. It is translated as CSAGQGQFSNQPQHF.